The 18 T cell receptor beta chains presented below share a single source sample, sequenced in a study of blood T cell repertoires in COVID-19. Assay used: immunoSEQ multiplex PCR; TCRdb lists only in-frame clones, some missing. This sample has 65,000 or so clones; over 80% occur once, and the top ten carry about 9.4%. The specimen was peripheral blood. These receptors were collected from a man in his thirties or forties with COVID-19, enrolled during active disease.

This rearrangement joins TRBV7-3 to TRBJ2-2, with D tentatively TRBD2 (5 bases). The germline V gene has CDR1 SGHTA and CDR2 FQGTGA. V lost 5 bases to trimming and J lost 5 bases, with 15 bases between them. The CDR3 spans 15 residues. CDR3 nucleotides: TGTGCCAGCAGCGTTGACACGGGAAGAACCGGGGAGCTGTTTTTT. Its protein product is CASSVDTGRTGELFF.

Concerning this clone itself: One end of the junction varies from germline; a read error may be responsible. The rearrangement joins TRBV7-7 to TRBJ2-1; 11 nucleotides match TRBD1. This CDR3 region has 15 residues. Germline values: CDR1 SSHAT, CDR2 FNYEAQ (reference sequence). The CDR3 nucleotides read TGTGCTAGCAGCTTGGGACAGGGGGTCGCGAATGAGCAGTTCTTC. This gives the protein CASSLGQGVANEQFF.

This clone was found a few times. V gene TRBV5-1 combines with J gene TRBJ1-5, with 8 bases identical to TRBD1. The V and J ends lost 2 bases and 6 bases, in that order; junction bases with no gene match: 1. Germline CDR1 SGHRS, CDR2 YFSETQ. The CDR3 contains 13 residues. In DNA form, the CDR3 reads TGCGCCAGCAGCTTCGACAGGGGTCAGCCCCAGCATTTT. Translating gives CASSFDRGQPQHF. The complete variable domain, with remaining parts taken from reference TRBV5-1 and TRBJ1-5, reads KAGVTQTPRYLIKTRGQQVTLSCSPISGHRSVSWYQQTPGQGLQFLFEYFSETQRNKGNFPGRFSGRQFSNSRSEMNVSTLELGDSALYLCASSFDRGQPQHFGDGTRLSIL.

V and J are TRBV24-1 and TRBJ2-1, with TRBD1 matching over 9 bases. The V and J ends lost 3 bases and 6 bases, in that order; junction bases with no gene match: 5. Germline CDR1 reads KGHDR; CDR2 reads SFDVKD. The CDR3 sequence is 15 residues long. The CDR3 loop reads CATSDRDRVSNEQFF. The CDR3 nucleotides are TGTGCCACCAGTGATCGGGACAGGGTTAGCAATGAGCAGTTCTTC.

The chain carries TRBV7-2 and TRBJ1-6; 8 nucleotides align to TRBD1. CDR1 SGHTA and CDR2 FQGNSA come from the germline V gene. The V segment lost 3 bases and the J segment 8 bases; nucleotides outside the gene matches: 9. There are 16 residues in the CDR3. CDR3 DNA: TGTGCCAGCAGCTTTAGGGCAGGGGGCTCAGATTCACCCCTCCACTTT. Protein product: CASSFRAGGSDSPLHF.

The chain carries TRBV28 and TRBJ2-2, with 9 bases identical to TRBD1. Germline assignment: CDR1 MDHEN and CDR2 SYDVKM. The V gene end was trimmed by 7 bases and the J gene end by 6 bases; junction bases not matched to a gene: 12. The CDR3 runs 16 residues. The CDR3 here is CASIPGGTGLAGELFF. The CDR3 region has the DNA TGTGCCAGCATCCCCGGGGGGACAGGGTTGGCCGGGGAGCTGTTTTTT.

CDR3 in DNA: TGTGCCAGCAGCCTTGGCCCGGGTAGAGTCTATGGCTACACCTTC. Encoded protein: CASSLGPGRVYGYTF. The chain carries TRBV7-9 and TRBJ1-2; D is ambiguous. V lost 5 bases, J lost 4 bases, and 17 bases lay in between. This CDR3 spans 15 amino acids. Per germline, CDR1 SEHNR and CDR2 FQNEAQ (reference sequence).

V and J are TRBV5-1 and TRBJ2-5, with a possible D match to TRBD2 (5 bases). Germline CDR1 reads SGHRS; CDR2 reads YFSETQ. V lost 0 bases, J lost 5 bases, and 17 bases lay in between. CDR3 length: 16 residues. The CDR3 loop reads CASSLGHPHTGETQYF. The CDR3 DNA follows: TGCGCCAGCAGCTTGGGACATCCCCATACGGGGGAGACCCAGTACTTC.

This clone was recorded only once. CDR3 sequence: CAWSDLRDEKLFF. In DNA, the CDR3 is TGTGCCTGGAGTGATTTGAGGGATGAAAAACTGTTTTTT. This chain uses TRBV30 with TRBJ1-4; D is uncertain. The CDR3 runs 13 residues. V was cut by 1 base and J by 6 bases, with 9 bases left in between. The germline V gene has CDR1 GTSNPN and CDR2 SVGIG (reference sequence).

This clone was seen just once. The chain couples TRBV3-1 (or the pseudogene TRBV3-2) to TRBJ2-7; 8 bases align to TRBD1. CDR1 is LGHDT, CDR2 YNNKEL, per germline (reference sequence). This CDR3 region has 13 residues. Trimming cost V 7 bases and J 2 bases; bases outside gene matches: 4. DNA of the CDR3: TGTGCCAGCACCGCAGGGGGCGCCTACGAGCAGTACTTC. Protein sequence: CASTAGGAYEQYF.

The chain is built from TRBV5-1 and TRBJ2-2, with 10 bases fitting TRBD2. The CDR3 spans 15 residues. Per the germline V gene, CDR1 is SGHRS and CDR2 is YFSETQ. Unmatched junction bases numbered 9, after V lost 4 bases and J lost 9 bases. The CDR3 DNA sequence: TGCGCCAGCAGCCTTGAGCGGGAGGGGGCCCGGGAGCTGTTTTTT. This encodes CASSLEREGARELFF.

V is TRBV6-1 and J is TRBJ1-1, with TRBD1 matching 7 bases. The V gene end was trimmed by 6 bases and the J gene end by 4 bases; junction bases not matched to a gene: 5. Germline V CDR1 and CDR2: MNHNS, SASEGT. CDR3 size: 13 residues. The CDR3 region has the DNA TGTGCCAGCAGGGACGGACAGGCCACTGAAGCTTTCTTT. Its protein product is CASRDGQATEAFF.

J is TRBJ1-2 and V is TRBV11-3; D perhaps matches TRBD1 (5 bases). Trimming took off 4 bases at V and 7 bases at J, with 25 bases between the two ends. This CDR3 is built from 17 residues. CDR1 SGHNT and CDR2 YENEEA come from the germline V gene. DNA for the CDR3: TGTGCCAGCAGCTCGGGCTTCGTTGCAGGGCGGAAGTTTGGCTACACCTTC. Protein product: CASSSGFVAGRKFGYTF. Based on the CDR3 plus reference TRBV11-3 and TRBJ1-2, the full variable domain is EAGVVQSPRYKIIEKKQPVAFWCNPISGHNTLYWYLQNLGQGPELLIRYENEEAVDDSQLPKDRFSAERLKGVDSTLKIQPAELGDSAVYLCASSSGFVAGRKFGYTFGSGTRLTVV.

The V gene is TRBV27, the J gene TRBJ2-1; 12 nucleotides align to TRBD2. The CDR3 consists of 15 residues. The ends lost 6 bases at V and 4 bases at J; junction bases unmatched: 4. CDR1 is MNHEY and CDR2 is SMNVEV in the germline V gene (reference sequence). CDR3 amino acids: CASSAGTSGYNEQFF. DNA for the CDR3: TGTGCCAGCAGCGCCGGGACTAGCGGGTACAATGAGCAGTTCTTC.

This clone was seen only a few times. The rearrangement joins TRBV10-2 to TRBJ2-2; 10 bases match TRBD1. The germline V gene has CDR1 WSHSY and CDR2 SAAADI. The CDR3 sequence is 14 residues long. J was trimmed by 4 bases and V by 6 bases; bases with no gene match: 2. The CDR3 region is CASRGQGSTGELFF. The DNA of the CDR3 is TGCGCCAGCAGGGGACAGGGGTCCACCGGGGAGCTGTTTTTT.

The V gene is TRBV6-5, the J gene TRBJ1-5, with D perhaps TRBD1 (5 bases). The CDR3 loop spans 13 amino acids. Germline V CDR1 and CDR2: MNHEY, SVGAGI. The V end lost 8 bases, the J end lost 0 bases, and 8 bases lay between the germline ends. The CDR3 region is CASGTFSNQPQHF. CDR3 bases: TGTGCCAGCGGGACTTTTAGCAATCAGCCCCAGCATTTT.

The chain has TRBV11-3 and TRBJ2-7, with D unclear. Trimming took off 0 bases at V and 0 bases at J, with 9 bases between the two ends. CDR3 length: 15 amino acids. The germline V gene encodes CDR1 SGHNT and CDR2 YENEEA. In DNA, the CDR3 is TGTGCCAGCAGCTTAGATCGGAGTACCTCCTACGAGCAGTACTTC. Protein product: CASSLDRSTSYEQYF.

This rearrangement joins TRBV5-4 to TRBJ1-1; D is possibly TRBD1 (6 bases). Germline-derived CDR1 and CDR2 are SGHNT and YYREEE (reference sequence). Trimming took 3 bases from V and 3 from J, leaving 6 bases between them. The CDR3 runs to 12 residues. CDR3 residues: CASSYRDTEAFF. The CDR3 nucleotides read TGTGCCAGCAGCTACAGGGACACTGAAGCTTTCTTT. Full variable domain (missing parts from reference TRBV5-4 and TRBJ1-1): ETGVTQSPTHLIKTRGQQVTLRCSSQSGHNTVSWYQQALGQGPQFIFQYYREEENGRGNFPPRFSGLQFPNYSSELNVNALELDDSALYLCASSYRDTEAFFGQGTRLTVV.